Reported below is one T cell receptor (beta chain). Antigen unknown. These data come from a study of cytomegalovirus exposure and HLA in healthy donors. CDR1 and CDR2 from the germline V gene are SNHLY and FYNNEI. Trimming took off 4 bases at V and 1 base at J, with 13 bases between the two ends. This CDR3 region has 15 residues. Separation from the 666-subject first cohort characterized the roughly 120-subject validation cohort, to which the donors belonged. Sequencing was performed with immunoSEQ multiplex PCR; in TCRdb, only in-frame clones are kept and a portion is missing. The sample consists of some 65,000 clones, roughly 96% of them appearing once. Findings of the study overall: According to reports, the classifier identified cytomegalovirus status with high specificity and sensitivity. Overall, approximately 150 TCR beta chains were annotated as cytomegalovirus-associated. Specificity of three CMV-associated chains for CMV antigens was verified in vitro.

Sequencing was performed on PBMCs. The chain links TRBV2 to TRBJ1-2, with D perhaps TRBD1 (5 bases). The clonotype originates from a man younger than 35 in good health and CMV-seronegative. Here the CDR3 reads CASSGGHSFNYGYTF. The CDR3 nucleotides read TGTGCCAGCAGTGGGGGCCACAGCTTTAACTATGGCTACACCTTC.